Below are 8 T cell receptor beta chains sequenced from a single sample in a study of cytomegalovirus exposure and HLA in healthy donors. This PCR relied on a set of 60 Vbeta primers and 13 Jbeta primers. The protocol was immunoSEQ multiplex PCR, while the TCRdb copy is restricted to in-frame clones and leaves out a portion. The sample lists more than 250,000 clones, roughly 90% occurring once. The sequencing sample was made of PBMCs. All receptors come from a woman aged 18-35 years in good health and CMV-seronegative.

The chain joins TRBV7-9 to TRBJ1-1, with 7 bases matching TRBD1. The junction had 3 bases not matched to a gene; V was cut back by 1 base and J by 7 bases. Germline-derived CDR1 and CDR2 are SEHNR and FQNEAQ (reference sequence). CDR3 length equals 13 residues. The CDR3 loop reads CASSLGTGLEAFF. In nucleotides, the CDR3 is TGTGCCAGCAGCTTAGGGACAGGACTTGAAGCTTTCTTT.

This clone was seen just once. V is TRBV19 and J is TRBJ2-5, with D perhaps TRBD1 (6 bases). V was cut by 10 bases and J by 6 bases, with 12 bases left in between. The CDR3 totals 11 residues. From germline, CDR1 is LNHDA and CDR2 SQIVND (reference sequence). As DNA, the CDR3 is TGTGCCACGCAACAGGGACAGACCCAGTACTTC. Amino acids: CATQQGQTQYF.

V gene TRBV7-3 combines with J gene TRBJ2-1; 8 bases align to TRBD2. The V gene's germline CDR1 is SGHTA and CDR2 FQGTGA. Trimming took 3 bases from V and 2 from J; bases not matched to a gene: 3. The CDR3 runs 15 residues. The CDR3 reads CASSFSGETYNEQFF. CDR3 nucleotides: TGTGCCAGCAGCTTTAGCGGGGAGACCTACAATGAGCAGTTCTTC.

Only a few counts were recorded for this clone. CDR3 sequence (DNA): TGTGCCAGTAGTATGGTCGGTGCCATGAACACTGAAGCTTTCTTT. This gives the protein CASSMVGAMNTEAFF. The chain employs TRBV19 and TRBJ1-1; D gene uncertain. The length of the CDR3 is 15 residues. Trimming took 3 bases from V and 0 from J, leaving 11 bases between them. CDR1 is LNHDA, CDR2 SQIVND, per germline (reference sequence).

V and J are TRBV7-9 and TRBJ2-7; a possible D gene is TRBD1 (6 bases). V was shortened by 1 base and J by 6 bases, with 13 bases between the two germline ends. Germline assignment: CDR1 SEHNR and CDR2 FQNEAQ (reference sequence). This CDR3 has 14 residues. This CDR3 reads CASSLDRVSREQYF. In DNA, the CDR3 is TGTGCCAGCAGCTTAGACAGGGTCAGCCGCGAGCAGTACTTC.

CDR3 sequence: CASSLVGGPYEQYF. Written as DNA, the CDR3 is TGCGCCAGCAGCTTGGTCGGGGGGCCCTACGAGCAGTACTTC. The chain employs TRBV5-1 and TRBJ2-7; D may be TRBD2 (7 bases). The CDR3 has 14 residues. Trimming took off 0 bases at V and 2 bases at J, with 9 bases between the two ends. From germline, CDR1 is SGHRS and CDR2 YFSETQ.

The gene calls are TRBV9 and TRBJ1-2; TRBD1 matches at 9 bases. V shed 4 bases and J 5 bases; nucleotides not matched to a gene: 3. Germline CDR1 reads SGDLS; CDR2 reads YYNGEE. This CDR3 is built from 13 residues. The CDR3 region has the DNA TGTGCCAGCAGCCCGGGACAGGGATATGGCTACACCTTC. It is translated as CASSPGQGYGYTF.

This clone appeared a single time. The chain recombines TRBV9 with TRBJ2-7, with 11 nucleotides matching TRBD2. CDR3 length equals 18 residues. With 5 bases clipped from V and 3 bases from J, the junction kept 16 bases outside the gene matches. CDR1 SGDLS and CDR2 YYNGEE come from the germline V gene. The CDR3 region is CASRNTSGGGLWGYEQYF. CDR3 DNA sequence: TGTGCCAGCAGGAATACTAGCGGGGGAGGCCTTTGGGGCTACGAGCAGTACTTC.